These 13 T cell receptor beta chains were sequenced from one sample in a study of blood T cell repertoires in COVID-19. Only in-frame clones appear in the TCRdb table, and some are missing; sequencing was by immunoSEQ multiplex PCR. The sample comprises approximately 130,000 clones, around four fifths of which are singletons, and 20% to 25% rests with the top ten. Material for sequencing was peripheral blood. These receptors came from a human donor in a cohort sampled during active COVID-19.

The DNA of the CDR3 is TGTGCCAGCAGCATCAGGGGGCTGGTTCGAAGGGGATACGAGCAGTACTTC. Protein product: CASSIRGLVRRGYEQYF. The chain couples TRBV5-6 to TRBJ2-7; 8 bases align to TRBD1. V shed 4 bases, J shed 4 bases, and the junction held 16 bases outside the gene matches. There are 17 residues in the CDR3. CDR1 is SGHDT and CDR2 is YYEEEE in the germline V gene.

This clone was counted only a few times. The genes are TRBV2 and TRBJ1-1; D unresolved. Germline CDR1 and CDR2: SNHLY and FYNNEI. The CDR3 has 12 residues. Trimming removed 0 bases from V and 11 bases from J, with 10 bases in between. The CDR3 coding sequence is TGTGCCAGCAGTGAAGCGCTTCCGAGGGCTTTCTTT. Translation: CASSEALPRAFF.

This chain joins TRBV27 and TRBJ2-3, with D maybe TRBD2 (6 bases). CDR3 length: 17 amino acids. Germline CDR1 MNHEY, CDR2 SMNVEV (reference sequence). The V and J ends lost 3 bases and 6 bases respectively, with 22 bases between them. The CDR3 DNA reads TGTGCCAGCAGTTTCCGGGGGACTCCTACCACGTCGGATACGCAGTATTTT. Translated, it gives CASSFRGTPTTSDTQYF.

This chain connects TRBV5-6 to TRBJ1-4; possible D gene TRBD1, 6 bases. V shed 4 bases and J shed 4 bases, with 11 bases lying between them. Germline V gives CDR1 SGHDT, CDR2 YYEEEE. The CDR3 extends over 14 amino acids. The CDR3: CASSRRGHNEKLFF. As DNA, the CDR3 is TGTGCCAGCAGCCGGCGGGGGCATAATGAAAAACTGTTTTTT.

V is TRBV2 and J is TRBJ1-6; 8 bases line up with TRBD1. Germline V gene lookup returns CDR1 SNHLY and CDR2 FYNNEI. The CDR3 runs 17 residues. V lost 1 base, J lost 7 bases, and 9 bases stayed unmatched. The CDR3 reads CASSEVSDRVSNSPLHF. Here the CDR3 DNA reads TGTGCCAGCAGTGAAGTATCGGACAGGGTATCCAATTCACCCCTCCACTTT.

As DNA, the CDR3 is TGTGCCAGCAGCTTATACGTGGGGGGGCCGACAGATACGCAGTATTTT. Encoded protein: CASSLYVGGPTDTQYF. The chain uses TRBV7-2 and TRBJ2-3; the D gene is possibly TRBD2 (7 bases). Germline V gives CDR1 SGHTA, CDR2 FQGNSA. Trimming pared 2 bases from V and 3 bases from J, leaving 15 bases between. CDR3 size: 16 residues.

The rearrangement uses TRBV28 and TRBJ1-6; no reliable D call. This CDR3 is 13 amino acids long. Germline loops: CDR1 MDHEN, CDR2 SYDVKM. V was shortened by 8 bases and J by 0 bases, with 5 bases between the two germline ends. The CDR3 coding sequence is TGTGCCAGCCTTCGCTCCTATAATTCACCCCTCCACTTT. Its translation: CASLRSYNSPLHF.

The chain links TRBV5-4 to TRBJ2-3, with 9 positions matching TRBD2. V lost 5 bases, J lost 3 bases, and 7 bases stayed unmatched. Looked up from germline, CDR1 is SGHNT and CDR2 is YYREEE (reference sequence). There are 15 residues in the CDR3. The CDR3 region has the DNA TGTGCCAGCAGTCCCCGGACTAGCGTAACAGATACGCAGTATTTT. As protein: CASSPRTSVTDTQYF.

This rearrangement joins TRBV6-5 to TRBJ2-3; tentatively, D is TRBD2 (6 bases). There are 14 residues in the CDR3. V was cut by 6 bases and J by 4 bases, with 14 bases left in between. In germline, CDR1 is MNHEY, CDR2 SVGAGI. Here the CDR3 reads CASSGGAFPDTQYF. The CDR3 DNA sequence: TGTGCCAGCAGCGGAGGGGCTTTTCCAGATACGCAGTATTTT.

The chain combines TRBV5-6 with TRBJ1-1; 8 nucleotides line up with TRBD1. With 4 bases clipped from V and 2 bases from J, the junction kept 7 bases outside the gene matches. This CDR3 spans 15 amino acids. Germline CDR1 and CDR2: SGHDT and YYEEEE. The CDR3 protein is CASSQGASGNTEAFF. The CDR3 DNA reads TGTGCCAGCAGCCAGGGGGCTTCAGGAAACACTGAAGCTTTCTTT.

The rearrangement links TRBV10-1 to TRBJ2-5; D is ambiguous. Germline V lookup: CDR1 WNHNN, CDR2 SYGVQD (reference sequence). This CDR3 is 16 amino acids long. The V end was cut by 7 bases, the J end by 0 bases, with 18 bases between. CDR3 sequence: CASKLTTRAYQETQYF. The CDR3 DNA sequence: TGCGCCAGCAAGTTAACCACTCGAGCGTACCAAGAGACCCAGTACTTC.

This clone appeared once. This chain connects TRBV15 to TRBJ2-7; tentative D call: TRBD2 (5 bases). The V end lost 0 bases, the J end lost 0 bases, and 18 bases lay between the germline ends. This CDR3 is built from 18 residues. Germline CDR1 is LNHNV and CDR2 is YYDKDF (reference sequence). CDR3 sequence (DNA): TGTGCCACCAGCAGAGACAACGGGAAGAGGCTTAGCTCCTACGAGCAGTACTTC. It yields the protein CATSRDNGKRLSSYEQYF.

The rearrangement joins TRBV18 to TRBJ1-1; 8 positions match TRBD1. CDR1 KGHSH and CDR2 LQKENI come from the germline V gene. The J segment lost 10 bases and the V segment lost 3 bases, leaving 7 bases of the junction unmatched. The CDR3 contains 13 residues. CDR3 loop: CASSPDRGNTAFF. CDR3 DNA sequence: TGTGCCAGCTCACCTGACAGGGGTAACACAGCTTTCTTT.